This T cell receptor beta chain originates from a study of brain T cells in children with intractable seizures. Study-wide points: HCMV serostatus was not known, and viral specificity came from CDR3 similarity only. Pre- and post-surgery blood differed in depth, so pre-surgery absences may be undersampling.

Sequencing was performed with immunoSEQ multiplex PCR; in TCRdb, only in-frame clones are kept and a portion is missing. Of 100,000 to 120,000 clones in the sample, roughly 94% were seen once. This clone was seen once. The antigen is not known. The sequenced cases were selected for having the highest brain T cell transcript signatures. At least one anti-epileptic drug was given before surgery. CDR3 length: 16 residues. The sample consisted of peripheral blood, taken at surgery. The origin of this receptor is a boy younger than two with hemimegalencephaly and intractable seizures. The J gene is TRBJ2-4, the V gene TRBV21-1; the table names TRBD1, a call not compared with the DNA. TRBV21-1 is a documented pseudogene. The CDR3 protein is CASAKRTGVAKNIQYF. DNA for the CDR3: TGTGCCAGCGCAAAACGGACAGGGGTCGCCAAAAACATTCAGTACTTC.